This TCR beta chain was profiled in a study of T cells in Graves' hyperthyroidism and ophthalmopathy. With regard to this clonotype: The antigen is not known.

The CDR3 totals 14 residues. The V end lost 3 bases, the J end lost 5 bases, and 14 bases lay between the germline ends. Germline-derived CDR1 and CDR2 are MNHEY and SVGEGT. Researchers took RNA transcripts and amplified the TCR beta CDR3 regions from them. HTBI primers were used for first-round RT-PCR of the TCR CDR3. TCRdb fed the multiplex PCR reads into MiXCR, producing one record per CDR3 protein. The repertoire holds 640,000 or so distinct CDR3 sequences, with approximately 15% as singletons. Study results and limitations: Ophthalmopathy onset followed model prediction by a median roughly 6.5 months. Appearing also in blood were most of the thyroid clonotypes expanded above 0.001. In simple terms, a model built on 13 V-J features told ophthalmopathy apart from stable hyperthyroidism.

The receptor was isolated from a woman in her 40s with Graves' ophthalmopathy. What was sequenced was blood. V gene TRBV6-2 or TRBV6-3 combines with J gene TRBJ2-7, with D maybe TRBD2 (6 bases). CDR3: CASSYWRGGHEQYF. In DNA form, the CDR3 reads TGTGCCAGCAGTTATTGGCGGGGCGGCCACGAGCAGTACTTC.